This T cell receptor beta chain is drawn from a study of blood T cell repertoires in COVID-19. Study-wide background: Material from acute and convalescent COVID-19 was sourced from the United States, Italy and Spain.

Germline-derived CDR1 and CDR2 are MRHNA and SNTAGT. The CDR3 runs 13 residues. V was shortened by 0 bases and J by 11 bases, with 11 bases between the two germline ends. The data were produced by immunoSEQ multiplex PCR, yet TCRdb's version contains in-frame clones alone and is incomplete. The data show approximately 290,000 clones, more than 85% seen once. The gene calls are TRBV6-4 and TRBJ1-5; D perhaps matches TRBD1 (6 bases). The sequencing sample was made of peripheral blood. This receptor was obtained from a woman aged 30 to 39 with COVID-19, enrolled during active disease. The CDR3 spells CASSDSSKGAQHF. Written as DNA, the CDR3 is TGTGCCAGCAGTGACTCTTCGAAGGGGGCCCAGCATTTT.